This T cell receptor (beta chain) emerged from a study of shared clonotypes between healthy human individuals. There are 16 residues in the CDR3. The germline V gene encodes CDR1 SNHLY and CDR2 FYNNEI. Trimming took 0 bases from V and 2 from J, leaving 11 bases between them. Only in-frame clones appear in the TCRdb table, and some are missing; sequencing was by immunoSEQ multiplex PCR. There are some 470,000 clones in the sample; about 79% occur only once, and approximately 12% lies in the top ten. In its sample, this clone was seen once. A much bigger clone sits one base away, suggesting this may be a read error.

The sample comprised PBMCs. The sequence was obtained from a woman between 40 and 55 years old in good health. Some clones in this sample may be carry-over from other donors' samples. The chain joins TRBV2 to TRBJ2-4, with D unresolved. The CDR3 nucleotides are TGTGCCAGCAGTGAAGCATTTGGTAGGTCCAAAAACATTCAGTACTTC. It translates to CASSEAFGRSKNIQYF. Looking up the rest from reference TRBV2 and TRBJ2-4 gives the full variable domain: EPEVTQTPSHQVTQMGQEVILRCVPISNHLYFYWYRQILGQKVEFLVSFYNNEISEKSEIFDDQFSVERPDGSNFTLKIRSTKLEDSAMYFCASSEAFGRSKNIQYFGAGTRLSVL.